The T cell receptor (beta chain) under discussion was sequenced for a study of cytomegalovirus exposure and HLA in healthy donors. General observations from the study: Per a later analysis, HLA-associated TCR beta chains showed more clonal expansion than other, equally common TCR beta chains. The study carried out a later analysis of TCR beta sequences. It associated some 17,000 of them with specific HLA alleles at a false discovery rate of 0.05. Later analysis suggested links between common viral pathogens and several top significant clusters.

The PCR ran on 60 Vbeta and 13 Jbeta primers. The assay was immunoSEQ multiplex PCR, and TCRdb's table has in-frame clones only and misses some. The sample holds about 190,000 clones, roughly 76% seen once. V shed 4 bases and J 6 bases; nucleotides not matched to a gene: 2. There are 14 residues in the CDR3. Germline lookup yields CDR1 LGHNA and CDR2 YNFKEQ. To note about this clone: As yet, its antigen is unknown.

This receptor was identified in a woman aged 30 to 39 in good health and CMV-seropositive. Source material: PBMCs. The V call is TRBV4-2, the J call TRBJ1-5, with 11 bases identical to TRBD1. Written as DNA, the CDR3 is TGTGCCAGCAGCCCGGGACAGGGGGTTCAGCCCCAGCATTTT. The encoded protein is CASSPGQGVQPQHF.